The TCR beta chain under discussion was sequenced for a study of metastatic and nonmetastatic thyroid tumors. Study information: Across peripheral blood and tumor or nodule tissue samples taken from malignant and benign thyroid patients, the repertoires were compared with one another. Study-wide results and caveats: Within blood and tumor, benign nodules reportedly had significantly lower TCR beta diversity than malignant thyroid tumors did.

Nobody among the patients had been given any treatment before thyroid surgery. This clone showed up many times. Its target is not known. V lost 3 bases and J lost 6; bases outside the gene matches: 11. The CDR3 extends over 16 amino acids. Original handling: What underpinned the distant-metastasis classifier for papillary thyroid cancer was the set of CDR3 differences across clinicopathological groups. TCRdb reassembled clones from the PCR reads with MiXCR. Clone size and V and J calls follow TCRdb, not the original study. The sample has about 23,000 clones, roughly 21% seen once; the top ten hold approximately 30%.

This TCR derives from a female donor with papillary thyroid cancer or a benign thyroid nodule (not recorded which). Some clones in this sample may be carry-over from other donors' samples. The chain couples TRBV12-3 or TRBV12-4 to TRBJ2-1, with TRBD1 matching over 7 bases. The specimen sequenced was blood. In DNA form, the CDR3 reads TGTGCCAGCAGTTTTCACAGGGGAAGTCGATCCAATGAGCAGTTCTTC. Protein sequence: CASSFHRGSRSNEQFF.